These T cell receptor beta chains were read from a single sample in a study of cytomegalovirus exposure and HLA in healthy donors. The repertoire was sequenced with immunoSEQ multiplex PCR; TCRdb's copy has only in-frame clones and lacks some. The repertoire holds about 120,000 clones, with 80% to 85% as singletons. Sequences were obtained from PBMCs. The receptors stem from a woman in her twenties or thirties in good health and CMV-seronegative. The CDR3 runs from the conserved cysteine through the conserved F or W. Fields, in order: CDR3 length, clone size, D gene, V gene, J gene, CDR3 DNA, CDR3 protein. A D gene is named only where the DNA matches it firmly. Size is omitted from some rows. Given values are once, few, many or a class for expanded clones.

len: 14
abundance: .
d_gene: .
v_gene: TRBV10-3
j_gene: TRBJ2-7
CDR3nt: TGTGCCATCAGTGAGGGGGGGAGCTCCTACGAGCAGTACTTC
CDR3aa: CAISEGGSSYEQYF

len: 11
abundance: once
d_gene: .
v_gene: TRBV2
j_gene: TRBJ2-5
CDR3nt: TGTGCCAGCAGGAGGGCGGAGACCCAGTACTTC
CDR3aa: CASRRAETQYF

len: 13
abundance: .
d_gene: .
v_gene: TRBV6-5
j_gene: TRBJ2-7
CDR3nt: TGTGCCAGCACTAGTAGACTAGTGTACGAGCAGTACTTC
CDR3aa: CASTSRLVYEQYF

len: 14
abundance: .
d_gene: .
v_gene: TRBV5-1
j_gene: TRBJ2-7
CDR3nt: TGCGCCAGCAGCTGGACAGCACCATCCTACGAGCAGTACTTC
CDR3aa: CASSWTAPSYEQYF

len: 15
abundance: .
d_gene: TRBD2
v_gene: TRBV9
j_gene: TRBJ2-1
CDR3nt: TGTGCCAGCAGCGCGCCTAGCGGAAGTTACAATGAGCAGTTCTTC
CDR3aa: CASSAPSGSYNEQFF

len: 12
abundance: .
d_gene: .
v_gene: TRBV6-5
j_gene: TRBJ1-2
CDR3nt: TGTGCCAGCAGTCCATCAGGGTATGGCTACACCTTC
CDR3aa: CASSPSGYGYTF

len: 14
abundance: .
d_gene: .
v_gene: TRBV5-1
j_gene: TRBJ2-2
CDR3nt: TGCGCCAGCAGGTTGGCCCCAAACTCCGGGGAGCTGTTTTTT
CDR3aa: CASRLAPNSGELFF

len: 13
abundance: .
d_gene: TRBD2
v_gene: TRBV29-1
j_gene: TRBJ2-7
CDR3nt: TGCAGCGTTGCGCTAGCGGGATCCTACGAGCAGTACTTC
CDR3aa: CSVALAGSYEQYF

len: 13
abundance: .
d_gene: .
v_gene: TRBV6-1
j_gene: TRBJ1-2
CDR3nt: TGTGCCAGCAGTGGAGGGTCGGACTATGGCTACACCTTC
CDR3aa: CASSGGSDYGYTF

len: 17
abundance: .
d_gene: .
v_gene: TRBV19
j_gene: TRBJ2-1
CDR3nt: TGTGCCAGTAGCCTCGAAAGAGACTACGAGGGGGACAATGAGCAGTTCTTC
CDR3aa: CASSLERDYEGDNEQFF

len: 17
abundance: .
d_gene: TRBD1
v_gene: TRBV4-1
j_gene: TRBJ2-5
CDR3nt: TGCGCCAGCAGCCAAGACCGGGACAGGGGGACCGGGGAGACCCAGTACTTC
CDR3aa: CASSQDRDRGTGETQYF

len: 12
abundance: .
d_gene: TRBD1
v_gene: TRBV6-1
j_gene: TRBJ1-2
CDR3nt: TGTGCCAGCAATACGGACAGGGGCGGCTACACCTTC
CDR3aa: CASNTDRGGYTF

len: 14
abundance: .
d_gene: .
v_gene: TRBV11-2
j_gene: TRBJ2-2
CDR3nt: TGTGCCAGCAGCTTAGGACACAACACCGGGGAGCTGTTTTTT
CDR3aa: CASSLGHNTGELFF

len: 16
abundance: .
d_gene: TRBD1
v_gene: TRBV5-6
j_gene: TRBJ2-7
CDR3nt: TGTGCCAGCACCCCCCAAACCGGGACAGGGGTGTACGAGCAGTACTTC
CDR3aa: CASTPQTGTGVYEQYF

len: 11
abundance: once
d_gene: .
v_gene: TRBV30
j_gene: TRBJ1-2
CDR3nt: TGTGCCTGGGGGAGGGGATCTGGCTACACCTTC
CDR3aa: CAWGRGSGYTF

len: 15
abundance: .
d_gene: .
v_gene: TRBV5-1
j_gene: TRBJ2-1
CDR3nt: TGCGCCAGCAGCCACAAACAGGGCTCCTACAATGAGCAGTTCTTC
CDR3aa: CASSHKQGSYNEQFF

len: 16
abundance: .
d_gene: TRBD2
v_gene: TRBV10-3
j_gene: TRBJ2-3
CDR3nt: TGTGCCATCAGTGGGGTAGCGGGAGGGGGCCCAGATACGCAGTATTTT
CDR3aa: CAISGVAGGGPDTQYF

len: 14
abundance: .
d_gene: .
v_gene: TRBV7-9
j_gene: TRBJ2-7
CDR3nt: TGTGCCTGGGGAGCGGGCGGCTATGCCTACGAGCAGTACTTC
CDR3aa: CAWGAGGYAYEQYF

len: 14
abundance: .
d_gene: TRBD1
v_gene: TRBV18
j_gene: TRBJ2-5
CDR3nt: TGTGCCAGCTCAACGGACAGGGCGAGGGAGACCCAGTACTTC
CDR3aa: CASSTDRARETQYF

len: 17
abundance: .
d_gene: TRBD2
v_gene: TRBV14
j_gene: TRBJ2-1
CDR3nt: TGTGCCAGCAGCCAAGACCCCGGACTAGCGGGAGGCAATGAGCAGTTCTTC
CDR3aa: CASSQDPGLAGGNEQFF

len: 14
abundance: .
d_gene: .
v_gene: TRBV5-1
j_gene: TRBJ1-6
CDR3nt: TGCGCCAGCACCCCCGCGGGGGATAATTCACCCCTCCACTTT
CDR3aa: CASTPAGDNSPLHF

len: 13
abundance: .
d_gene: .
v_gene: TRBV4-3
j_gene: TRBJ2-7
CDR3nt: TGCGCCAGCAGCCAAGGTAGCAGCTACGAGCAGTACTTC
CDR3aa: CASSQGSSYEQYF

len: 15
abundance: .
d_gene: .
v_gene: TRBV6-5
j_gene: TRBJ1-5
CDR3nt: TGTGCCAGCAGCCCCTCTAGTAATAGCAATCAGCCCCAGCATTTT
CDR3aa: CASSPSSNSNQPQHF

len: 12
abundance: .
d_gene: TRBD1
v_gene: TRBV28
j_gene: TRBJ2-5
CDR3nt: TGTGCCAGCGGGACAGGGGTTGAGACCCAGTACTTC
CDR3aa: CASGTGVETQYF

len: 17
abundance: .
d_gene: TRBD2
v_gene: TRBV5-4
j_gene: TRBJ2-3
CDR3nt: TGTGCCAGCAGCCCTCAGCGGGAGGCCCTTGGGGCAGATACGCAGTATTTT
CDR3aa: CASSPQREALGADTQYF

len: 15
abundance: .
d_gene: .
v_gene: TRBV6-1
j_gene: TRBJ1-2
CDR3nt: TGTGCCAGCAGTGAAGCGACCGCCGGGAGGGATGGCTACACCTTC
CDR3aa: CASSEATAGRDGYTF

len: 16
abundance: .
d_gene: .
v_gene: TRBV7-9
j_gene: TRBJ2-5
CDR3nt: TGTGCCAGCAGCTTAGAAGGGGGTTTTGGCCAAGAGACCCAGTACTTC
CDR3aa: CASSLEGGFGQETQYF

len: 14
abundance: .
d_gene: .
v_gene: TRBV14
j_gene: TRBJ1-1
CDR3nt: TGTGCCAGCAGCCGCGCTTTTGAGGTCGCTGAAGCTTTCTTT
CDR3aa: CASSRAFEVAEAFF

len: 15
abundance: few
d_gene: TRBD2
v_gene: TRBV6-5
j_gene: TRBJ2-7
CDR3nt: TGTGCCAGCAGTTGGGCGGGGGGGTTACAATACGAGCAGTACTTC
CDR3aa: CASSWAGGLQYEQYF

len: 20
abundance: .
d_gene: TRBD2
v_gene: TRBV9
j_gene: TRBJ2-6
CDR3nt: TGTGCCAGCAGCGTAGCGTCACCAAAGGGGACTAGCTCTGGGGCCAACGTCCTGACTTTC
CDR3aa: CASSVASPKGTSSGANVLTF

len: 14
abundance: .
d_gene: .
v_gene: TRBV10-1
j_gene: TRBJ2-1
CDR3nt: TGCGCCAGCAGTAGCGGGCTAGTCTACAATGAGCAGTTCTTC
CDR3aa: CASSSGLVYNEQFF

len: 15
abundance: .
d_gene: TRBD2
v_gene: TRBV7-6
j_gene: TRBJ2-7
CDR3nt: TGTGCCAGCAGCATAGATAAGGGACTAAGCTACGAGCAGTACTTC
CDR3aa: CASSIDKGLSYEQYF

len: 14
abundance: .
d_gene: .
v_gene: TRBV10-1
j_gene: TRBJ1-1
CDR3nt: TGCGCCAGCAGTGAGTCGTCAGGGGCCCCTGAAGCTTTCTTT
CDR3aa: CASSESSGAPEAFF

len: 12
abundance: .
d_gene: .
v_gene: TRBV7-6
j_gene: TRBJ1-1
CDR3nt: TGTGCCAGCACCGATCGGGGCACTGAAGCTTTCTTT
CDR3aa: CASTDRGTEAFF

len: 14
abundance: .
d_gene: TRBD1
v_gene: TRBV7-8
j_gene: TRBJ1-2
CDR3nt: TGTGCCAGCAGCCCCGGACAGGGGATATATGGCTACACCTTC
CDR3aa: CASSPGQGIYGYTF

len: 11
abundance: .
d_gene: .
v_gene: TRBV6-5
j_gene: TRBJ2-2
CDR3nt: TGTGCCAGCAGCGAGTGGGGGGAGCTGTTTTTT
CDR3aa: CASSEWGELFF

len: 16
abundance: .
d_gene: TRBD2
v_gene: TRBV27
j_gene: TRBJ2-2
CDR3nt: TGTGCCCGCAGTTCTATAGCGGGATGGGACACCGGGGAGCTGTTTTTT
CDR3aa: CARSSIAGWDTGELFF

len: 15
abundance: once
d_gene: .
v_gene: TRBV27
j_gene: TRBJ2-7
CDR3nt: TGTGCCAGCAGTTTAGTGGCGGGGTCTACCTACGAGCAGTACTTC
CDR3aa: CASSLVAGSTYEQYF

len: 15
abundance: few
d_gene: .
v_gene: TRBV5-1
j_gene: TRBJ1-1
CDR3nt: TGCGCCAGCAGTAACGGACAGAGCATGAACACTGAAGCTTTCTTT
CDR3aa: CASSNGQSMNTEAFF

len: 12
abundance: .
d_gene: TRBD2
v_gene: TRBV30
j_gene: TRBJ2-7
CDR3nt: TGTGCCTGGAGTGCCGGGGGGGGCGAGCAGTACTTC
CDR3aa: CAWSAGGGEQYF

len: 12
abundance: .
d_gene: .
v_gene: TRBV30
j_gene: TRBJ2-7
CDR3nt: TGTGCCTGGAAAGGGGTAGGGGCCGAGCAGTACTTC
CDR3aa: CAWKGVGAEQYF

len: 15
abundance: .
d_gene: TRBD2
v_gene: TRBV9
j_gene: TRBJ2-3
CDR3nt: TGTGCCAGCAGCGAGGGACTAGCGGGTCCAGATACGCAGTATTTT
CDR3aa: CASSEGLAGPDTQYF

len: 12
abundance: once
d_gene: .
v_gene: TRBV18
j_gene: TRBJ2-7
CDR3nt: TGTGCCAGCTCACCAACCGAGTACGAGCAGTACTTC
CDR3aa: CASSPTEYEQYF

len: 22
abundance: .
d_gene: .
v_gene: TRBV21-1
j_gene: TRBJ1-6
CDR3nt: TGTGCCAGCAGGGGCCACAAGGGCAGGCCAATAACGGGGAGCTCCTATAATTCACCCCTCCACTTT
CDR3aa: CASRGHKGRPITGSSYNSPLHF

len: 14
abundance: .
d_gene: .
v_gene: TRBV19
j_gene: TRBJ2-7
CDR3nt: TGTGCCAGTACCTCCACCGACAAAAGGTACGAGCAGTACTTC
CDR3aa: CASTSTDKRYEQYF

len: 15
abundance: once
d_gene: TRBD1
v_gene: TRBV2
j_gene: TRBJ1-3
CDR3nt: TGTGCCAGCAGCAAAGACAGGGGACCTGGAAACACCATATATTTT
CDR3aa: CASSKDRGPGNTIYF